This T cell receptor (beta chain) was recovered during a study of identical twins. The donor group consisted entirely of healthy Caucasians. Each cDNA held unique molecular identifiers, and template switching gave it a universal primer site. One entry per CDR3 protein, called by TCRdb with MiXCR from the 5' RACE reads. Among roughly 470,000 distinct CDR3 sequences listed, roughly 13% were seen once. This clonotype appeared a few times. The V gene end was trimmed by 4 bases and the J gene end by 6 bases; junction bases not matched to a gene: 7. This CDR3 is 15 amino acids long. Germline V gene data show CDR1 as MNHEY and CDR2 as SVGAGI. This same sample was also part of a study on yellow fever vaccine responses in identical twins.

What was sequenced was CD4+ T cells sorted from blood. The origin of this receptor is a woman under 30 in good health. The V and J genes are TRBV6-5 and TRBJ2-7; 12 bases are a match to TRBD2. CDR3 in DNA: TGTGCCAGCAGTTTTTCCTCTAGCGGGGGGGTCGAGCAGTACTTC. Its protein product is CASSFSSSGGVEQYF.